A selection of T cell receptor beta chains follows, all from one sample in a study of OX40 agonist ivuxolimab in advanced cancers. Only in-frame clones appear in the TCRdb table, and some are missing; sequencing was by immunoSEQ multiplex PCR. This table has 22,000 or so clones, roughly 80% appearing once. Sequenced here: CD4+ or CD8+ T cells sorted from blood, sampled in a trial of the OX40 agonist ivuxolimab. The source is an adult with an advanced solid tumor such as melanoma, head and neck, liver or kidney cancer. CDR3s include the opening cysteine and the closing phenylalanine or tryptophan. The D gene is left open where the match is weak. Expanded clones are given a class, and other clones once, few, many or no size at all.

j_gene: TRBJ2-7; v_gene: TRBV4-1; d_gene: NA; abundance: few; CDR3aa: CASSQQEGGYEQYF; CDR3nt: TGTGCCAGCAGCCAGCAAGAGGGAGGCTACGAGCAGTACTTC
j_gene: TRBJ1-2; v_gene: TRBV28; d_gene: NA; abundance: NA; CDR3aa: CASSLDPVGTYGYTF; CDR3nt: TGTGCCAGCAGTTTAGACCCAGTGGGGACATATGGCTACACCTTC
j_gene: TRBJ1-1; v_gene: TRBV5-1; d_gene: TRBD1; abundance: NA; CDR3aa: CASSLTGQGRRPEAFF; CDR3nt: TGCGCCAGCAGCTTAACGGGACAGGGGCGCCGACCTGAAGCTTTCTTT
j_gene: TRBJ2-5; v_gene: TRBV5-1; d_gene: NA; abundance: NA; CDR3aa: CASSFGEQETQYF; CDR3nt: TGCGCCAGCAGCTTCGGGGAGCAAGAGACCCAGTACTTC
j_gene: TRBJ2-1; v_gene: TRBV6-5; d_gene: NA; abundance: once; CDR3aa: CASSSGPYNEQFF; CDR3nt: TGTGCCAGCAGTTCGGGGCCCTACAATGAGCAGTTCTTC
j_gene: TRBJ2-2; v_gene: TRBV30; d_gene: NA; abundance: once; CDR3aa: CAWRGYYTGELFF; CDR3nt: TGTGCCTGGAGGGGATACTACACCGGGGAGCTGTTTTTT
j_gene: TRBJ2-5; v_gene: TRBV1; d_gene: NA; abundance: NA; CDR3aa: CTSSQDMGLAGEGKETQYF; CDR3nt: TGCACCAGCAGCCAAGATATGGGACTAGCGGGAGAAGGTAAAGAGACCCAGTACTTC
j_gene: TRBJ2-2; v_gene: TRBV5-3; d_gene: NA; abundance: NA; CDR3aa: CARSTSDKAHNTGELFF; CDR3nt: TGTGCCAGAAGCACGTCCGACAAGGCCCATAACACCGGGGAGCTGTTTTTT
j_gene: TRBJ2-6; v_gene: TRBV5-1; d_gene: NA; abundance: NA; CDR3aa: CASSFLGFSGANVLTF; CDR3nt: TGCGCCAGCAGCTTTTTAGGTTTCTCTGGGGCCAACGTCCTGACTTTC
j_gene: TRBJ2-7; v_gene: TRBV4-1; d_gene: NA; abundance: NA; CDR3aa: CASSQVASYYEQYF; CDR3nt: TGCGCCAGCAGCCAAGTTGCTAGCTACTACGAGCAGTACTTC
j_gene: TRBJ1-1; v_gene: TRBV4-1; d_gene: NA; abundance: NA; CDR3aa: CASSQDLNRAGTEAFF; CDR3nt: TGCGCCAGCAGCCAAGATTTAAACAGGGCTGGCACTGAAGCTTTCTTT
j_gene: TRBJ2-5; v_gene: TRBV29-1; d_gene: NA; abundance: NA; CDR3aa: CSVETSWETQYF; CDR3nt: TGCAGCGTTGAAACTAGCTGGGAGACCCAGTACTTC
j_gene: TRBJ1-1; v_gene: TRBV30; d_gene: NA; abundance: NA; CDR3aa: CALTGTKNTEAFF; CDR3nt: TGTGCTTTAACCGGGACAAAGAACACTGAAGCTTTCTTT
j_gene: TRBJ1-6; v_gene: TRBV7-2; d_gene: NA; abundance: NA; CDR3aa: CASSVDGGVDSPLHF; CDR3nt: TGTGCCAGCAGCGTAGATGGGGGCGTCGATTCACCCCTCCACTTT
j_gene: TRBJ1-5; v_gene: TRBV5-6; d_gene: NA; abundance: NA; CDR3aa: CASSLGQRNQPQHF; CDR3nt: TGTGCCAGCAGCTTGGGACAGCGCAATCAGCCCCAGCATTTT
j_gene: TRBJ1-1; v_gene: TRBV5-5; d_gene: NA; abundance: few; CDR3aa: CASSPPRGGDRNTEAFF; CDR3nt: TGTGCCAGCAGCCCCCCCCGGGGGGGAGACCGGAACACTGAAGCTTTCTTT
j_gene: TRBJ1-1; v_gene: TRBV6-4; d_gene: NA; abundance: NA; CDR3aa: CASSDSTESGREAFF; CDR3nt: TGTGCCAGCAGTGACTCGACGGAGTCCGGTCGGGAAGCTTTCTTT
j_gene: TRBJ1-1; v_gene: TRBV2; d_gene: NA; abundance: NA; CDR3aa: CASSVAPGNTEAFF; CDR3nt: TGTGCCAGCAGTGTTGCCCCGGGGAACACTGAAGCTTTCTTT
j_gene: TRBJ2-1; v_gene: TRBV5-4; d_gene: NA; abundance: NA; CDR3aa: CASQGTSGYNEQFF; CDR3nt: TGTGCCAGCCAGGGTACGTCGGGGTACAATGAGCAGTTCTTC
j_gene: TRBJ2-3; v_gene: TRBV5-1; d_gene: NA; abundance: NA; CDR3aa: CASSLVDTGTDTQYF; CDR3nt: TGCGCCAGCAGCTTGGTGGATACAGGCACAGATACGCAGTATTTT
j_gene: TRBJ1-3; v_gene: TRBV6-6; d_gene: NA; abundance: NA; CDR3aa: CASSQTAQVGNTIYF; CDR3nt: TGTGCCAGCAGTCAGACAGCTCAAGTAGGAAACACCATATATTTT
j_gene: TRBJ1-3; v_gene: TRBV6-5; d_gene: TRBD1; abundance: NA; CDR3aa: CASSYAGGSDTIYF; CDR3nt: TGTGCCAGCAGTTACGCAGGGGGCTCGGACACCATATATTTT
j_gene: TRBJ2-1; v_gene: TRBV7-9; d_gene: TRBD2; abundance: once; CDR3aa: CASSPEWGGEFF; CDR3nt: TGTGCCAGCAGCCCAGAATGGGGGGGAGAGTTCTTC
j_gene: TRBJ1-2; v_gene: TRBV29-1; d_gene: NA; abundance: NA; CDR3aa: CSVEDPSLGYGYTF; CDR3nt: TGCAGCGTTGAAGATCCTAGCCTAGGCTATGGCTACACCTTC
j_gene: TRBJ2-7; v_gene: TRBV9; d_gene: NA; abundance: NA; CDR3aa: CASSVVGGAGSEQYF; CDR3nt: TGTGCCAGCAGCGTAGTTGGGGGGGCAGGGAGCGAGCAGTACTTC
j_gene: TRBJ1-5; v_gene: TRBV15; d_gene: NA; abundance: NA; CDR3aa: CATSRGTFSNQPQHF; CDR3nt: TGTGCCACCAGCAGAGGGACGTTTAGCAATCAGCCCCAGCATTTT
j_gene: TRBJ2-5; v_gene: TRBV5-6; d_gene: NA; abundance: NA; CDR3aa: CASSIPRDPWRETQYF; CDR3nt: TGTGCCAGCAGCATTCCCCGGGACCCTTGGCGGGAGACCCAGTACTTC
j_gene: TRBJ1-6; v_gene: TRBV11-2; d_gene: TRBD1; abundance: NA; CDR3aa: CASSSRQGRDSPLHF; CDR3nt: TGTGCCAGCAGCTCTAGACAGGGTAGAGATTCACCCCTCCACTTT
j_gene: TRBJ2-7; v_gene: TRBV9; d_gene: TRBD1; abundance: once; CDR3aa: CASSLRGDRTTYEQYF; CDR3nt: TGTGCCAGCAGCCTACGTGGGGACAGAACGACCTACGAGCAGTACTTC
j_gene: TRBJ1-1; v_gene: TRBV19; d_gene: TRBD1; abundance: once; CDR3aa: CASTTLGGQGAFF; CDR3nt: TGTGCCAGTACCACTTTAGGGGGCCAAGGGGCTTTCTTT
j_gene: TRBJ1-5; v_gene: TRBV6-5; d_gene: NA; abundance: few; CDR3aa: CASSTGQGNQPQHF; CDR3nt: TGTGCCAGCAGTACCGGGCAGGGCAATCAGCCCCAGCATTTT
j_gene: TRBJ2-3; v_gene: TRBV4-3; d_gene: NA; abundance: few; CDR3aa: CASSQDFAGSDTQYF; CDR3nt: TGCGCCAGCAGCCAAGATTTTGCGGGCTCAGATACGCAGTATTTT
j_gene: TRBJ2-2; v_gene: TRBV7-3; d_gene: TRBD2; abundance: few; CDR3aa: CASSLHEPSGVTGELFF; CDR3nt: TGTGCCAGCAGCTTGCACGAGCCTAGCGGGGTAACCGGGGAGCTGTTTTTT
j_gene: TRBJ2-1; v_gene: TRBV4-1; d_gene: TRBD2; abundance: few; CDR3aa: CASSQGDGGGADEQFF; CDR3nt: TGCGCCAGCAGCCAAGGGGATGGCGGGGGGGCCGATGAGCAGTTCTTC
j_gene: TRBJ2-7; v_gene: TRBV19; d_gene: TRBD1; abundance: NA; CDR3aa: CASSARQGAVGEQYF; CDR3nt: TGTGCCAGTAGTGCACGACAGGGGGCCGTGGGCGAGCAGTACTTC
j_gene: TRBJ2-1; v_gene: TRBV10-1; d_gene: TRBD2; abundance: NA; CDR3aa: CASSGLAGVHSYNEQFF; CDR3nt: TGCGCCAGCAGTGGACTAGCGGGAGTACACTCCTACAATGAGCAGTTCTTC
j_gene: TRBJ2-3; v_gene: TRBV7-6; d_gene: TRBD2; abundance: NA; CDR3aa: CASRRTGTSGRSTDTQYF; CDR3nt: TGTGCCAGCAGGAGGACCGGGACTAGCGGGAGGAGCACAGATACGCAGTATTTT
j_gene: TRBJ2-7; v_gene: TRBV5-6; d_gene: NA; abundance: NA; CDR3aa: CASSSSYEQYF; CDR3nt: TGTGCCAGCAGCTCTTCCTACGAGCAGTACTTC
j_gene: TRBJ2-2; v_gene: TRBV19; d_gene: NA; abundance: NA; CDR3aa: CASSIKVITGELFF; CDR3nt: TGTGCCAGTAGTATCAAGGTCATTACCGGGGAGCTGTTTTTT
j_gene: TRBJ1-2; v_gene: TRBV7-9; d_gene: TRBD1; abundance: once; CDR3aa: CASSSGGRRGRGYTF; CDR3nt: TGTGCCAGCAGCTCAGGGGGCCGCAGGGGGAGAGGCTACACCTTC
j_gene: TRBJ1-1; v_gene: TRBV19; d_gene: NA; abundance: NA; CDR3aa: CASSIDSYMNTEAFF; CDR3nt: TGTGCCAGTAGTATAGATAGCTACATGAACACTGAAGCTTTCTTT
j_gene: TRBJ1-4; v_gene: TRBV2; d_gene: TRBD1; abundance: few; CDR3aa: CASSRGQGGEKLFF; CDR3nt: TGTGCCAGCAGCCGTGGACAGGGTGGGGAAAAACTGTTTTTT
j_gene: TRBJ1-1; v_gene: TRBV19; d_gene: TRBD1; abundance: NA; CDR3aa: CASTIMGTGGDTEAFF; CDR3nt: TGTGCCAGTACCATAATGGGGACAGGGGGCGACACTGAAGCTTTCTTT
j_gene: TRBJ2-3; v_gene: TRBV4-2; d_gene: NA; abundance: NA; CDR3aa: CASSLVSNTDTQYF; CDR3nt: TGTGCCAGCAGCCTTGTTAGCAACACAGATACGCAGTATTTT
j_gene: TRBJ2-7; v_gene: TRBV18; d_gene: NA; abundance: once; CDR3aa: CASSPFGARIYEQYF; CDR3nt: TGTGCCAGCTCACCATTCGGGGCGCGTATATACGAGCAGTACTTC
j_gene: TRBJ1-1; v_gene: TRBV28; d_gene: NA; abundance: NA; CDR3aa: CASRPPLGEAFF; CDR3nt: TGTGCCAGCAGGCCTCCGCTGGGGGAAGCTTTCTTT
j_gene: TRBJ1-5; v_gene: TRBV28; d_gene: NA; abundance: NA; CDR3aa: CASSSQSGPQHF; CDR3nt: TGTGCCAGCAGCTCCCAATCAGGCCCCCAGCATTTT
j_gene: TRBJ1-1; v_gene: TRBV19; d_gene: NA; abundance: NA; CDR3aa: CASSMIGQTNTEAFF; CDR3nt: TGTGCCAGTAGTATGATTGGACAGACCAACACTGAAGCTTTCTTT
j_gene: TRBJ2-7; v_gene: TRBV19; d_gene: TRBD2; abundance: NA; CDR3aa: CASSDLGTSGSEQYF; CDR3nt: TGTGCCAGTAGTGACCTGGGGACTAGCGGGTCCGAGCAGTACTTC
j_gene: TRBJ1-1; v_gene: TRBV18; d_gene: TRBD1; abundance: NA; CDR3aa: CASSGQANTEAFF; CDR3nt: TGTGCCAGCTCTGGACAGGCCAACACTGAAGCTTTCTTT
j_gene: TRBJ1-6; v_gene: TRBV10-2; d_gene: NA; abundance: NA; CDR3aa: CASSESNSPLHF; CDR3nt: TGCGCCAGCAGTGAATCGAATTCACCCCTCCACTTT
j_gene: TRBJ1-1; v_gene: TRBV11-2; d_gene: TRBD1; abundance: once; CDR3aa: CASSQQGSTEAFF; CDR3nt: TGTGCCAGCAGCCAACAGGGGAGCACTGAAGCTTTCTTT
j_gene: TRBJ1-1; v_gene: TRBV19; d_gene: TRBD1; abundance: NA; CDR3aa: CASSPRTGLHTEAFF; CDR3nt: TGTGCCAGTAGTCCACGGACAGGGCTACACACTGAAGCTTTCTTT
j_gene: TRBJ1-1; v_gene: TRBV30; d_gene: TRBD1; abundance: NA; CDR3aa: CAWKKTGTPEAFF; CDR3nt: TGTGCCTGGAAGAAGACAGGGACACCTGAAGCTTTCTTT
j_gene: TRBJ2-1; v_gene: TRBV5-1; d_gene: TRBD2; abundance: NA; CDR3aa: CASSQLAGTHNEQFF; CDR3nt: TGCGCCAGCAGCCAGCTAGCGGGGACACACAATGAGCAGTTCTTC